What follows are 23 T cell receptor beta chains derived from one specimen sequenced in a study of vaccination and CD4 T cells after COVID-19. Antigens of these TCRs are unknown. Sequenced with the Oncomine TCR Beta short-read assay was DNA taken from cultured CD4+ T cells. TCRdb reanalysed the PCR reads using MiXCR and keeps one entry per CDR3 protein. The sample lists 20,000 to 25,000 distinct CDR3 sequences; approximately 40% were seen once. Stated treatment: roughly 10-day PBMC culture with coronavirus spike peptide pools or control peptides (ViraFEST assay). The source was CD4+ T cells from blood, cultured in vitro, collected before SARS-CoV-2 vaccination. Receptor source: a human donor who received a COVID-19 vaccine.

The table lists this clonotype with a few counts. This sequence joins TRBV6-5 and TRBJ1-2; maybe TRBD1 (5 bases). Germline values: CDR1 MNHEY, CDR2 SVGAGI. The CDR3 consists of 16 residues. Trimming shortened V by 0 bases and J by 6 bases, and 17 bases separated the two germline ends. The DNA for the CDR3 is TGTGCCAGCAGTTACTCGATACCCCCCGCGGGGGATGGCTACACCTTC. Translated: CASSYSIPPAGDGYTF.

This sequence joins TRBV6-1 and TRBJ1-1, with 7 bases lining up with TRBD1. The junction had 6 bases not matched to a gene; V was cut back by 3 bases and J by 5 bases. CDR1 and CDR2 from the germline V gene are MNHNS and SASEGT. The CDR3 has 14 residues. The CDR3 DNA reads TGTGCCAGCAGTGATCAGGGGGTAGTGACTGAAGCTTTCTTT. This encodes CASSDQGVVTEAFF.

This chain links TRBV10-2 with TRBJ1-1; 10 nucleotides agree with TRBD1. This CDR3 has 12 amino acids. The V and J ends lost 6 bases and 9 bases, in that order; junction bases with no gene match: 4. Germline V gene lookup returns CDR1 WSHSY and CDR2 SAAADI. This CDR3 is CASSGQGVQAFF. As DNA, the CDR3 is TGCGCCAGCAGCGGACAGGGGGTTCAAGCTTTCTTT.

The table lists this clonotype with a few counts. V and J are TRBV7-7 and TRBJ2-7, with a tentative D call TRBD1 (8 bases). V lost 5 bases to trimming and J lost 5 bases, with 13 bases between them. This CDR3 has 13 amino acids. CDR1 is SSHAT and CDR2 is FNYEAQ in the germline V gene (reference sequence). CDR3 bases: TGTGCCAGCAGCCGTACAGGGGGGGACGAGCAGTACTTC. Amino acids: CASSRTGGDEQYF.

The genes are TRBV12-3 or TRBV12-4 and TRBJ2-1, with D maybe TRBD2 (7 bases). This CDR3 is 17 amino acids long. V lost 7 bases to trimming and J lost 1 base, with 20 bases between them. This CDR3 reads CASTYGRGTDSYNEQFF. The CDR3 DNA sequence: TGTGCCAGCACCTATGGGAGGGGGACGGATTCCTACAATGAGCAGTTCTTC.

The chain carries TRBV6-1 and TRBJ2-7; D unclear. With 8 bases removed from V and 3 bases from J, the gap between germline ends came to 8 bases. CDR3 length: 11 amino acids. Germline V gene data show CDR1 as MNHNS and CDR2 as SASEGT. CDR3 DNA: TGTGCCAGCGCCGTTCACTACGAGCAGTACTTC. Its translation: CASAVHYEQYF.

The chain links TRBV5-4 to TRBJ2-5, with D maybe TRBD1 (5 bases). Between the trimmed V and J ends, which lost 0 bases and 2 bases, there was a span of 5 bases. This CDR3 is 13 amino acids long. The germline V gene has CDR1 SGHNT and CDR2 YYREEE (reference sequence). In DNA, the CDR3 is TGTGCCAGCAGCTTGGACAGGCAAGAGACCCAGTACTTC. Translating gives CASSLDRQETQYF.

The V and J genes are TRBV25-1 and TRBJ1-2, with 7 bases matching TRBD1. The length of the CDR3 is 16 residues. CDR1 and CDR2 from the germline V gene are MGHDK and SYGVNS. Trimming at V came to 4 bases and at J to 4 bases, leaving 12 bases not matched to a gene. DNA of the CDR3: TGTGCCAGCAGTGCCCTGAGACAGGGCTTATCCTATGGCTACACCTTC. Its translation: CASSALRQGLSYGYTF.

This clonotype has more than one count but fewer than ten. Here the CDR3 reads CSARDQQGGTTDTQYF. The CDR3 nucleotides are TGCAGTGCTAGAGATCAGCAGGGGGGGACCACAGATACGCAGTATTTT. This chain links TRBV20-1 with TRBJ2-3, with D perhaps assigned TRBD1 or TRBD2 (7 bases each). The germline CDR1 and CDR2 sequences are DFQATT and SNEGSKA (reference sequence). The CDR3 runs to 16 residues. Trimming pared 0 bases from V and 2 bases from J, leaving 15 bases between.

V gene TRBV15 combines with J gene TRBJ1-6; possible D gene TRBD1, 5 bases. Looked up from germline, CDR1 is LNHNV and CDR2 is YYDKDF (reference sequence). The CDR3 consists of 15 residues. V lost 1 base to trimming and J lost 5 bases, with 9 bases between them. The CDR3 coding sequence is TGTGCCACCAGCAGAGCCGGGACCAATAATTCACCCCTCCACTTT. This encodes CATSRAGTNNSPLHF. The whole variable domain, filled in from reference TRBV15 and TRBJ1-6, reads DAMVIQNPRYQVTQFGKPVTLSCSQTLNHNVMYWYQQKSSQAPKLLFHYYDKDFNNEADTPDNFQSRRPNTSFCFLDIRSPGLGDTAMYLCATSRAGTNNSPLHFGNGTRLTVT.

This clonotype was seen only a few times. The J gene is TRBJ1-5, the V gene TRBV6-1, with D perhaps TRBD1 (5 bases). The V end lost 6 bases, the J end lost 13 bases, and 13 bases lay between the germline ends. The CDR3 loop spans 11 amino acids. In germline, CDR1 is MNHNS, CDR2 SASEGT. CDR3 bases: TGTGCCAGCAGCGCGGGGGGTGTTCAGCATTTT. Translating gives CASSAGGVQHF.

The gene calls are TRBV7-9 and TRBJ2-3; 14 bases are shared with TRBD2. Unmatched junction bases numbered 11, after V lost 1 base and J lost 5 bases. The length of the CDR3 is 19 residues. The V gene's germline CDR1 is SEHNR and CDR2 FQNEAQ (reference sequence). In nucleotides, the CDR3 is TGTGCCAGCAGCTTAGTAGTCGGGACTAGCGGGGGACCCAGAGATACGCAGTATTTT. This translates into CASSLVVGTSGGPRDTQYF.

The V call is TRBV12-5, the J call TRBJ2-3; 14 bases are shared with TRBD2. The CDR3 spans 16 residues. CDR1 and CDR2 (germline): LGHNT, FRNRAP. The ends lost 6 bases at V and 5 bases at J; junction bases unmatched: 7. The CDR3 protein is CASGQTSGGAIDTQYF. CDR3 nucleotides: TGTGCTAGTGGGCAGACTAGCGGGGGGGCCATAGATACGCAGTATTTT.

This clonotype has a handful of counts. J is TRBJ2-5 and V is TRBV20-1, with 10 bases fitting TRBD2. CDR1 DFQATT and CDR2 SNEGSKA come from the germline V gene (reference sequence). The CDR3 is 14 amino acids. Losses at the gene ends were 3 bases for V and 4 bases for J; bases not matched to a gene: 5. CDR3 DNA sequence: TGCAGTGCTAGCAGCGGGGGGGATTTAGAGACCCAGTACTTC. Translated: CSASSGGDLETQYF.

This clonotype is medium-sized by share. The chain combines TRBV10-3 with TRBJ1-2; D not resolved. This CDR3 spans 15 amino acids. Germline V gives CDR1 ENHRY, CDR2 SYGVKD. The V and J ends lost 5 bases and 2 bases respectively, with 15 bases between them. In nucleotides, the CDR3 is TGTGCCATCAGTCGTGCAGGCACCTTAAACTATGGCTACACCTTC. Translating gives CAISRAGTLNYGYTF.

This sequence joins TRBV5-1 and TRBJ1-1, with a possible D match to TRBD1 (5 bases). Deletions cut 5 bases from V and 1 base from J, with 12 bases between. The CDR3 consists of 14 residues. Germline loops: CDR1 SGHRS, CDR2 YFSETQ. As DNA, the CDR3 is TGCGCCAGCAGTGCGGAGGGGAGGAACACTGAAGCTTTCTTT. Its translation: CASSAEGRNTEAFF.

The chain has TRBV5-4 and TRBJ2-5, with D possibly matching TRBD2 (6 bases). V gave up 4 bases and J gave up 5 bases, with 21 bases separating them. Germline CDR1 reads SGHNT; CDR2 reads YYREEE (reference sequence). CDR3 length: 16 residues. CDR3 DNA: TGTGCCAGCAGCCCAGGAGGAGGGAGAAGTTTGGAGACCCAGTACTTC. This encodes CASSPGGGRSLETQYF.

The chain uses TRBV6-5 and TRBJ1-2; 8 positions match TRBD1. The CDR3 is made up of 15 amino acids. V shed 0 bases and J 7 bases; nucleotides not matched to a gene: 7. Per germline, CDR1 MNHEY and CDR2 SVGAGI. The CDR3 DNA reads TGTGCCAGCAGTTACTCGGCAGGGGGCGGAGGTGGCTACACCTTC. This codes for CASSYSAGGGGGYTF.

The chain couples TRBV2 to TRBJ1-3; D perhaps matches TRBD1 (5 bases). The CDR3 extends over 16 amino acids. V was shortened by 8 bases and J by 3 bases, with 20 bases between the two germline ends. CDR1 is SNHLY and CDR2 is FYNNEI in the germline V gene. In DNA form, the CDR3 reads TGTGCCAGCTCCAAGGACGCGGGGGTCGGTGGAAACACCATATATTTT. This encodes CASSKDAGVGGNTIYF.

V and J are TRBV7-8 and TRBJ1-3, with D possibly being TRBD1 (5 bases). The CDR3 runs 16 residues. Trimming left V 0 bases short and J 2 bases short, with 11 bases between. The V gene's germline CDR1 is SGHVS and CDR2 FQNEAQ. This CDR3 reads CASSLARGTAGNTIYF. The CDR3 bases are TGTGCCAGCAGCTTAGCGCGGGGGACGGCTGGAAACACCATATATTTT.

The chain recombines TRBV7-9 with TRBJ1-1; D is undetermined. Germline V gene lookup returns CDR1 SEHNR and CDR2 FQNEAQ (reference sequence). This CDR3 has 14 residues. V gave up 0 bases and J gave up 2 bases, with 7 bases separating them. The CDR3 DNA sequence: TGTGCCAGCAGCTTAGCTACAGCAAACACTGAAGCTTTCTTT. Its translation: CASSLATANTEAFF. The variable domain in full, completed from reference TRBV7-9 and TRBJ1-1, reads DTGVSQNPRHKITKRGQNVTFRCDPISEHNRLYWYRQTLGQGPEFLTYFQNEAQLEKSRLLSDRFSAERPKGSFSTLEIQRTEQGDSAMYLCASSLATANTEAFFGQGTRLTVV.

The chain carries TRBV25-1 and TRBJ1-3; D uncertain. Germline CDR1 and CDR2: MGHDK and SYGVNS. This CDR3 has 16 residues. The V gene lost 4 bases and the J gene lost 0 bases, with 13 bases spanning the gap. The chain's CDR3 is CASSARLGSSGNTIYF. CDR3 DNA sequence: TGTGCCAGCAGTGCCAGACTAGGCTCCTCTGGAAACACCATATATTTT.

The table lists this clonotype with a few counts. The V gene is TRBV6-1, the J gene TRBJ1-6, with TRBD1 identical over 10 bases. V dropped 7 bases and J dropped 10; count of bases not matched to a gene: 7. The CDR3 has 14 residues. CDR1 is MNHNS and CDR2 is SASEGT in the germline V gene. CDR3: CASIRQGAGSPLHF. In DNA form, the CDR3 reads TGTGCCAGCATTAGACAGGGGGCGGGCTCACCCCTCCACTTT.